This entry lists 28 T cell receptor beta chains sequenced from one sample in a study of T cells in tumors after PD-1 blockade. Profiling relied on immunoSEQ multiplex PCR, and the TCRdb table lists in-frame clones only, not all of them. Seen here are thousands of clones, about two thirds observed once, and the top ten hold around 5.2%. Sequenced here: tumor tissue, sampled before anti-PD-1 treatment. The receptors originated from a human donor with basal cell carcinoma.

The rearrangement uses TRBV7-3 and TRBJ2-7; 11 bases align to TRBD2. V dropped 0 bases and J dropped 3; count of bases not matched to a gene: 4. Per germline, CDR1 SGHTA and CDR2 FQGTGA. The CDR3 consists of 16 residues. The chain's CDR3 is CASSLTASGGLYEQYF. For the CDR3, the DNA is TGTGCCAGCAGCTTAACCGCTAGCGGGGGGCTCTACGAGCAGTACTTC. Together with reference TRBV7-3 and TRBJ2-7, the CDR3 gives the full variable domain: GAGVSQTPSNKVTEKGKYVELRCDPISGHTALYWYRQSLGQGPEFLIYFQGTGAADDSGLPNDRFFAVRPEGSVSTLKIQRTERGDSAVYLCASSLTASGGLYEQYFGPGTRLTVT.

This clone is medium-sized by share. The genes are TRBV18 and TRBJ1-2; weak D call: TRBD1 (5 bases). The germline V gene encodes CDR1 KGHSH and CDR2 LQKENI. V was trimmed by 2 bases and J by 0 bases, leaving 16 bases between them. This CDR3 is built from 17 residues. The CDR3 bases are TGTGCCAGCTCACCATTGACAGCTACAGACCCTAACTATGGCTACACCTTC. Its protein product is CASSPLTATDPNYGYTF.

The V call is TRBV29-1, the J call TRBJ1-1; D not certain. CDR1 is SQVTM, CDR2 ANQGSEA, per germline. CDR3 size: 12 residues. The V end lost 3 bases, the J end lost 6 bases, and 11 bases lay between the germline ends. In DNA, the CDR3 is TGCAGCGTTGAGTCTGGTTTGGCTGAAGCTTTCTTT. This codes for CSVESGLAEAFF. Together with reference TRBV29-1 and TRBJ1-1, the CDR3 gives the full variable domain: SAVISQKPSRDICQRGTSLTIQCQVDSQVTMMFWYRQQPGQSLTLIATANQGSEATYESGFVIDKFPISRPNLTFSTLTVSNMSPEDSSIYLCSVESGLAEAFFGQGTRLTVV.

This clone has just one count. CDR3 nucleotide sequence: TGTGCCAGCAAGGGGAGTGGGGCTAGCTCCTACGAGCAGTACTTC. Protein: CASKGSGASSYEQYF. The chain recombines TRBV2 with TRBJ2-7; the D call may be TRBD1 or TRBD2 (5 bases each). The CDR3 is 15 residues long. Germline lookup yields CDR1 SNHLY and CDR2 FYNNEI. The V end lost 7 bases, the J end lost 0 bases, and 16 bases lay between the germline ends.

The chain carries TRBV2 and TRBJ2-5, with D possibly being TRBD1 (5 bases). CDR3 length: 14 amino acids. The ends were cut back, 2 bases at V and 5 bases at J, with 12 bases in the middle. Germline V CDR1 and CDR2: SNHLY, FYNNEI. The chain's CDR3 is CASSEPGKGETQYF. CDR3 DNA: TGTGCCAGCAGTGAACCTGGGAAGGGGGAGACCCAGTACTTC.

The chain carries TRBV6-2 or TRBV6-3 and TRBJ2-7; no firm D call. Germline loops: CDR1 MNHEY, CDR2 SVGEGT. The CDR3 is 11 residues long. V lost 2 bases and J lost 4, with 3 bases in between. CDR3 nucleotides: TGTGCCAGCAGTTACGCGTACGAGCAGTACTTC. This translates into CASSYAYEQYF.

The CDR3 sequence: CASSHRDRYYGYTF. The CDR3 nucleotides are TGTGCCAGCTCACACAGGGACCGATACTATGGCTACACCTTC. V and J are TRBV18 and TRBJ1-2; maybe TRBD1 (6 bases). Trimming stripped 4 bases from V and 3 bases from J, with 12 bases between. CDR3 length: 14 residues. Per germline, CDR1 KGHSH and CDR2 LQKENI.

The chain carries TRBV15 and TRBJ2-1, with 11 bases that match TRBD2. CDR3 length equals 16 residues. Germline values: CDR1 LNHNV, CDR2 YYDKDF (reference sequence). V trimming: 1 base; J trimming: 7 bases; junction bases outside the gene matches: 6. DNA for the CDR3: TGTGCCACCAGCAGAGGGTTAGCGGGGGGGCGGAATGAGCAGTTCTTC. Protein product: CATSRGLAGGRNEQFF.

The V gene is TRBV2, the J gene TRBJ2-7; D remains unclear. V lost 1 base, J lost 8 bases, and 12 bases lay in between. Germline-derived CDR1 and CDR2 are SNHLY and FYNNEI. The CDR3 totals 13 residues. The CDR3, as DNA: TGTGCCAGCAGTGAAGTAATTTCAAGGAAGCAGTACTTC. Its translation is CASSEVISRKQYF.

The V and J genes are TRBV19 and TRBJ1-5; no definite D call. Between the trimmed V and J ends, which lost 3 bases and 6 bases, there was a span of 9 bases. The CDR3 length is 13 residues. Per the germline V gene, CDR1 is LNHDA and CDR2 is SQIVND (reference sequence). The CDR3: CASSIKGFQPQHF. The CDR3 DNA follows: TGTGCCAGTAGTATCAAGGGTTTTCAGCCCCAGCATTTT.

The chain joins TRBV28 to TRBJ1-4; D unclear. Trimming left V 1 base short and J 9 bases short, with 6 bases between. This CDR3 is 12 amino acids long. Germline V gives CDR1 MDHEN, CDR2 SYDVKM. CDR3 bases: TGTGCCAGCAGTTTATTGAGTCAAAAACTGTTTTTT. Translation gives CASSLLSQKLFF.

The chain uses TRBV27 and TRBJ2-7; a weak D match, TRBD1 (6 bases). Germline CDR1 MNHEY, CDR2 SMNVEV (reference sequence). The V and J ends lost 0 bases and 4 bases respectively, with 16 bases between them. The CDR3 is 16 residues long. CDR3 residues: CASSLSIPGAAYEQYF. Written as DNA, the CDR3 is TGTGCCAGCAGTTTATCGATTCCAGGGGCTGCTTACGAGCAGTACTTC.

There are a few counts of this clone. The chain links TRBV9 to TRBJ2-5; a possible D gene is TRBD2 (6 bases). This CDR3 is 17 amino acids long. Trimming cost V 0 bases and J 3 bases, with 18 bases left between them. Germline assignment: CDR1 SGDLS and CDR2 YYNGEE. This CDR3 is CASSVDGGAGLKETQYF. CDR3 DNA: TGTGCCAGCAGCGTAGACGGTGGCGCGGGGTTAAAAGAGACCCAGTACTTC.

The chain employs TRBV7-9 and TRBJ2-1; the match to TRBD2 covers 8 bases. Trimming at V came to 5 bases and at J to 3 bases, leaving 6 bases not matched to a gene. The CDR3 is 15 residues long. The V gene's germline CDR1 is SEHNR and CDR2 FQNEAQ (reference sequence). The CDR3 sequence: CASSPASGGYNEQFF. The CDR3 DNA reads TGTGCCAGCAGCCCGGCGAGCGGGGGCTACAATGAGCAGTTCTTC.

The chain employs TRBV29-1 and TRBJ2-3; the D is unclear. CDR3 length: 12 residues. The germline CDR1 and CDR2 sequences are SQVTM and ANQGSEA. V was shortened by 2 bases and J by 0 bases, with 3 bases between the two germline ends. DNA of the CDR3: TGCAGCGTTGAAATGAGCACAGATACGCAGTATTTT. Translation gives CSVEMSTDTQYF.

A few counts support this clone. This sequence joins TRBV6-1 and TRBJ2-2; D uncertain. The germline V gene has CDR1 MNHNS and CDR2 SASEGT. CDR3 length: 12 amino acids. Trimming removed 8 bases at V and 5 bases at J, with 9 bases between. CDR3 nucleotide sequence: TGTGCCAGCTTCTATGGGACCGGGGAGCTGTTTTTT. Its translation is CASFYGTGELFF.

This clone was counted a single time. The genes are TRBV7-3 and TRBJ1-2; D possibly corresponds to TRBD1 (5 bases). V was cut by 0 bases and J by 3 bases, with 8 bases left in between. The length of the CDR3 is 14 residues. CDR1 and CDR2 from the germline V gene are SGHTA and FQGTGA. CDR3 DNA: TGTGCCAGCAGCTTAACCAGGGTTGACTATGGCTACACCTTC. It translates to CASSLTRVDYGYTF.

About this clone: One junction end disagrees with the germline gene, perhaps due to a read error. The chain employs TRBV5-6 and TRBJ2-7; D is perhaps TRBD2 (6 bases). Germline loops: CDR1 SGHDT, CDR2 YYEEEE. There are 15 residues in the CDR3. In DNA form, the CDR3 reads TGTGCCAGCCGCTTCTGGTTGGGGGGTTCCTACGAGCAGTACTTC. The encoded protein is CASRFWLGGSYEQYF.

V and J are TRBV20-1 and TRBJ2-7; D uncertain. The V gene's germline CDR1 is DFQATT and CDR2 SNEGSKA (reference sequence). The CDR3 is 11 amino acids. The V and J ends lost 6 bases and 7 bases respectively, with 13 bases between them. CDR3: CSAIKLVEQYF. The CDR3, as DNA: TGCAGTGCCATAAAATTAGTAGAGCAGTACTTC.

The chain carries TRBV2 and TRBJ2-7; D not resolved. The germline V gene encodes CDR1 SNHLY and CDR2 FYNNEI. Trimming pared 7 bases from V and 6 bases from J, leaving 16 bases between. The CDR3 extends over 13 amino acids. CDR3 nucleotide sequence: TGTGCCAGCACGGCTTTCGAGGCTTCCGAGCAGTACTTC. Its translation: CASTAFEASEQYF.

The chain joins TRBV5-1 to TRBJ2-6; D gene ambiguous. CDR3 length: 17 amino acids. Germline assignment: CDR1 SGHRS and CDR2 YFSETQ. The ends were cut back, 4 bases at V and 0 bases at J, with 14 bases in the middle. CDR3 loop: CASSPQAGSSGANVLTF. The CDR3, as DNA: TGCGCCAGCAGCCCCCAGGCAGGTAGCTCTGGGGCCAACGTCCTGACTTTC.

The V call is TRBV2, the J call TRBJ2-3; TRBD2 matches at 9 bases. This CDR3 contains 15 residues. Germline V lookup: CDR1 SNHLY, CDR2 FYNNEI. Trimming cost V 7 bases and J 2 bases; bases outside gene matches: 7. The DNA of the CDR3 is TGTGCCAGCACCGGCGGGGGGGCTATCACAGATACGCAGTATTTT. Its translation: CASTGGGAITDTQYF.

The CDR3 protein is CASSFISGNTIYF. The CDR3 nucleotides read TGTGCCAGCAGTTTTATTTCCGGAAACACCATATATTTT. This chain joins TRBV12-3 or TRBV12-4 and TRBJ1-3; D unresolved. The V end was cut by 3 bases, the J end by 4 bases, with 7 bases between. The CDR3 loop spans 13 amino acids.

The rearrangement joins TRBV4-1 to TRBJ1-3, with 7 nucleotides matching TRBD1. The V gene end was trimmed by 1 base and the J gene end by 1 base; junction bases not matched to a gene: 19. Germline V gene lookup returns CDR1 MGHRA and CDR2 YSYEKL. The CDR3 runs to 21 residues. CDR3 residues: CASSQVQGKQGMLLSGNTIYF. CDR3 nucleotides: TGCGCCAGCAGCCAAGTTCAGGGTAAACAGGGGATGCTTTTGTCTGGAAACACCATATATTTT.

This clone was observed a handful of times. The V gene is TRBV5-5, the J gene TRBJ2-1; D might be TRBD1 (5 bases). V was trimmed by 4 bases and J by 0 bases, leaving 11 bases between them. This CDR3 has 15 residues. The germline V gene has CDR1 SGHKS and CDR2 YYEKEE (reference sequence). The DNA for the CDR3 is TGTGCCAGCAGCCCTTTCAGGGTCTCCTACAATGAGCAGTTCTTC. Amino acid sequence: CASSPFRVSYNEQFF.

This sequence joins TRBV19 and TRBJ2-3; 7 bases fit TRBD2. Per germline, CDR1 LNHDA and CDR2 SQIVND (reference sequence). The CDR3 length is 10 residues. V lost 7 bases, J lost 10 bases, and 2 bases stayed unmatched. The chain's CDR3 is CASKGRAQYF. The CDR3 DNA reads TGTGCCAGTAAAGGGAGGGCGCAGTATTTT.

The chain carries TRBV18 and TRBJ2-5; maybe TRBD2 (7 bases). Trimming cost V 8 bases and J 2 bases, with 15 bases left between them. Germline assignment: CDR1 KGHSH and CDR2 LQKENI. The length of the CDR3 is 14 residues. As DNA, the CDR3 is TGTGCCAGCGCCCAAGGGGGGGGACAAGAGACCCAGTACTTC. Its protein product is CASAQGGGQETQYF.

The chain links TRBV12-5 to TRBJ2-5, with 11 bases that match TRBD2. CDR1 and CDR2 from the germline V gene are LGHNT and FRNRAP. The CDR3 is 15 amino acids. With 1 base clipped from V and 5 bases from J, the junction kept 3 bases outside the gene matches. The CDR3 nucleotides read TGTGCTAGTGGTTTGGGTAGCGGGGGGGATGAGACCCAGTACTTC. This translates into CASGLGSGGDETQYF.